A selection of T cell receptor beta chains follows, all from one sample in a study of technical replicates of blood from several donors. Libraries were prepared by immunoSEQ multiplex PCR; TCRdb keeps only in-frame clonotypes and omits some of them. This sample has 70,000 to 85,000 clones, with 97% found just once. The sequencing sample was made of T cells isolated from PBMCs. The receptors derive from a human donor in good health. The CDR3 runs from the conserved cysteine through the conserved F or W. The D gene is left open where the match is weak. The size of a clone is reported for some rows only, either as once, few or many, or as a class for expanded clones.

D	J	V	size	DNA	CDR3
TRBD2	TRBJ2-1	TRBV10-1	-	TGCGCCAGCCGGGCTAGCGGGAATAATGAGCAGTTCTTC	CASRASGNNEQFF
-	TRBJ1-4	TRBV2	-	TGTGCCAGCAGTGTCCGGGATTTTGGTGAAAAACTGTTTTTT	CASSVRDFGEKLFF
TRBD2	TRBJ2-1	TRBV6-5	-	TGTGCCAGCAGTTACGAGCAGCGGGAGGGGGATGAGCAGTTCTTC	CASSYEQREGDEQFF
TRBD2	TRBJ2-1	TRBV5-1	-	TGCGCCAGCAGTTATACTAGCGGGGGATACAATGAGCAGTTCTTC	CASSYTSGGYNEQFF
TRBD1	TRBJ1-1	TRBV20-1	-	TGCAGTGCTTGGGACAGTCGGCGTCTCTTT	CSAWDSRRLF
-	TRBJ2-1	TRBV9	-	TGTGCCAGCAGCGCCCGGAGGAGTGAGCAGTTCTTC	CASSARRSEQFF
TRBD1	TRBJ1-2	TRBV5-1	-	TGCGCCAGCAGCCAAGGACAGGGAAGGCCCGGCGGCTATGGCTACACCTTC	CASSQGQGRPGGYGYTF
-	TRBJ1-6	TRBV2	-	TGTGCCAGCAGTCTTTTAGGGGTAGGGGTCTATAATTCACCCCTCCACTTT	CASSLLGVGVYNSPLHF
TRBD1	TRBJ1-2	TRBV28	-	TGTGCCAGCTTATGGACAGGGTCGTATGGCTACACCTTC	CASLWTGSYGYTF
-	TRBJ2-2	TRBV11-1	-	TGTGCCAGCAGCCTGCTGTCTGTGGGGGGGCAGGGGACCACCGGGGAGCTGTTTTTT	CASSLLSVGGQGTTGELFF
TRBD1	TRBJ2-5	TRBV5-8	-	TGTGCCAGCAGCTTTTGGACAGGGGGTCTGTGGGAGACCCAGTACTTC	CASSFWTGGLWETQYF
-	TRBJ1-1	TRBV6-5	once	TGTGCCACCCAGGGCGGCCGGGAAGCTTTCTTT	CATQGGREAFF
-	TRBJ1-2	TRBV6-5	-	TGTGCCACGCGGGGGATAGGTGGCTACACCTTC	CATRGIGGYTF
TRBD2	TRBJ2-3	TRBV15	-	TGTGCCACCAGCAGAGGAGCGGGAGGCCCTAGCACAGATACGCAGTATTTT	CATSRGAGGPSTDTQYF
-	TRBJ1-1	TRBV5-1	-	TGCGCCAGCAGCTTTGGGACTGGGAACACTGAAGCTTTCTTT	CASSFGTGNTEAFF
TRBD2	TRBJ2-4	TRBV2	-	TGTGCCAGCATTTTCAGGACTAGCGGGGGAAGAGCGGGAAACATTCAGTACTTC	CASIFRTSGGRAGNIQYF
-	TRBJ2-1	TRBV9	-	TGTGCCAGCAGCGTAGGGGGGGCTAGCGGATACAATGAGCAGTTCTTC	CASSVGGASGYNEQFF
-	TRBJ2-1	TRBV14	once	TGTGCCAGCAGCCAGGGGGCCATTGAGCAGTTCTTC	CASSQGAIEQFF
-	TRBJ1-1	TRBV27	-	TGTGCCAGCAGTTTATATGCAGTCAACACTGAAGCTTTCTTT	CASSLYAVNTEAFF
-	TRBJ1-2	TRBV5-1	-	TGCGCCAGCAGCTTGTACTCCACGGACTATGGCTACACCTTC	CASSLYSTDYGYTF
-	TRBJ2-6	TRBV7-3	-	TGTGCCAGCAGCTTATCTTCAGGGTCTGGGGCCAACGTCCTGACTTTC	CASSLSSGSGANVLTF
-	TRBJ2-3	TRBV7-2	-	TGTGCCCGCGGAGCGGGCGGGGTGAACACAGATACGCAGTATTTT	CARGAGGVNTDTQYF
-	TRBJ2-2	TRBV7-6	-	TGTGCCAGCAGCGGAGCCACCGGGGAGCTGTTTTTT	CASSGATGELFF
TRBD1	TRBJ2-7	TRBV11-2	-	TGTGCCAGCAGCACATACAGGGGGCAGACCTACGAGCAGTACTTC	CASSTYRGQTYEQYF
TRBD2	TRBJ2-3	TRBV9	-	TGTGCCAGCAGCGCGGAAACGGCCGGGACTAGGCCTGATTATACGCAGTATTTT	CASSAETAGTRPDYTQYF
TRBD2	TRBJ2-5	TRBV6-5	-	TGTGCCAGCAGACGGACTAGCGGGAGCGGTGAGACCCAGTACTTC	CASRRTSGSGETQYF
-	TRBJ1-3	TRBV12-5	-	TGTGCTAGTGGTTTGGTAGGGAGCTCTGGAAACACCATATATTTT	CASGLVGSSGNTIYF
TRBD1	TRBJ1-6	TRBV5-1	-	TGCGCCACTCGGACAGGGGAAAATTCACCCCTCCACTTT	CATRTGENSPLHF
TRBD1	TRBJ2-5	TRBV5-4	-	TGTGCCAGCAGCTTACCTACAGGGGGCGGAAGGGAGACCCAGTACTTC	CASSLPTGGGRETQYF
-	TRBJ1-2	TRBV7-2	-	TGTGCCAGCACCCCTTGGGGGGGGAACTATGGCTACACCTTC	CASTPWGGNYGYTF
-	TRBJ2-2	TRBV10-1	-	TGCGCCAGCAGTGACCGACAGGTTCCGAACACCGGGGAGCTGTTTTTT	CASSDRQVPNTGELFF
TRBD1	TRBJ1-2	TRBV9	-	TGTGCCAGCAGTCACGGACAGGGACAAGAAAGGTATGGCTACACCTTC	CASSHGQGQERYGYTF
-	TRBJ1-2	TRBV6-1	-	TGTGCCAGCAGTGATGGGGCCAGGGGCCATTATGGCTACACCTTC	CASSDGARGHYGYTF
-	TRBJ2-7	TRBV7-8	-	TGTGCCAGCCGTTTATTACAGGGTCCCCACGAGCAGTACTTC	CASRLLQGPHEQYF
TRBD1	TRBJ2-7	TRBV4-1	-	TGCGCCAGCAGCCAAGATCCCGGGACAGTGATCGCCTACGAGCAGTACTTC	CASSQDPGTVIAYEQYF
TRBD1	TRBJ1-1	TRBV29-1	-	TGCAGCGGCGACAGGGGTCTGAACACTGAAGCTTTCTTT	CSGDRGLNTEAFF
TRBD1	TRBJ1-1	TRBV30	-	TGTGCCTGGAGCTATGTAACAGGGGGGGGAACTGAAGCTTTCTTT	CAWSYVTGGGTEAFF
TRBD1	TRBJ1-2	TRBV11-2	-	TGTGCCAGCAGCTCCGGGACAGGGTACCGCTACACCTTC	CASSSGTGYRYTF
TRBD1	TRBJ2-5	TRBV10-3	-	TGTGCCATCAGTGAGTTCCCCGGGACAGAAGAGACCCAGTACTTC	CAISEFPGTEETQYF
-	TRBJ2-3	TRBV2	-	TGTGCCAGCAGTGTTTCTACAGATACGCAGTATTTT	CASSVSTDTQYF
TRBD2	TRBJ2-7	TRBV28	-	TGTGCCAGCAGCTCACTAGCGGGAGGGACAGACGAGCAGTACTTC	CASSSLAGGTDEQYF
-	TRBJ1-2	TRBV29-1	-	TGCAGCGCTTCGATAAGAGAGGGCTACACCTTC	CSASIREGYTF
TRBD1	TRBJ1-4	TRBV29-1	-	TGCAGCGTTGTCGACAGGGGAACTGAAAAACTGTTTTTT	CSVVDRGTEKLFF
TRBD2	TRBJ2-7	TRBV6-4	-	TGTGCCAGCAGTGACGGAGCGGGAGGTCCCTACGAGCAGTACTTC	CASSDGAGGPYEQYF
-	TRBJ2-5	TRBV5-1	-	TGCGCCAGCAGCTCCGGGGTGGAGGAGTGGCTGGTAAAGACCCAGTACTTC	CASSSGVEEWLVKTQYF
-	TRBJ1-2	TRBV21-1	-	TGTAAGACAGGGGATGGCTACACCTTC	CKTGDGYTF
TRBD1	TRBJ2-7	TRBV6-5	-	TGTGCCAGCAGTCGACAGGGTAAGCGGAACGAGCAGTACTTC	CASSRQGKRNEQYF
TRBD1	TRBJ2-7	TRBV29-1	-	TGCAGCGTTGAAGAAGACAGGGGCTTACAGTACTTC	CSVEEDRGLQYF
-	TRBJ2-2	TRBV10-3	-	TGTGCCATCAGTGAACAGTACACCGGGGAGCTGTTTTTT	CAISEQYTGELFF
-	TRBJ1-2	TRBV6-5	-	TGTGCCAGCAGTTACTCGTGGGGGGACTATGGCTACACCTTC	CASSYSWGDYGYTF
-	TRBJ2-3	TRBV10-1	-	TGCGCCGGGGAGGAAGCCCCGGATACGCAGTATTTT	CAGEEAPDTQYF
-	TRBJ1-1	TRBV7-8	-	TGTGCCAGCAGCTTTTTATCTTCAGGGGCTGCCATGAACACTGAAGCTTTCTTT	CASSFLSSGAAMNTEAFF
TRBD1	TRBJ1-5	TRBV5-6	-	TGTGCCAGCAGCCGTTTGGGGCAGGGGGCCAATCAGCCCCAGCATTTT	CASSRLGQGANQPQHF
TRBD1	TRBJ1-2	TRBV18	-	TGTGCCAGCTCACCAAGCACAGGGGACTATGGCTACACCTTC	CASSPSTGDYGYTF
TRBD1	TRBJ1-3	TRBV19	-	TGTGCCAGTAGTATTAGTACAGGGGTTGGAAACACCATATATTTT	CASSISTGVGNTIYF